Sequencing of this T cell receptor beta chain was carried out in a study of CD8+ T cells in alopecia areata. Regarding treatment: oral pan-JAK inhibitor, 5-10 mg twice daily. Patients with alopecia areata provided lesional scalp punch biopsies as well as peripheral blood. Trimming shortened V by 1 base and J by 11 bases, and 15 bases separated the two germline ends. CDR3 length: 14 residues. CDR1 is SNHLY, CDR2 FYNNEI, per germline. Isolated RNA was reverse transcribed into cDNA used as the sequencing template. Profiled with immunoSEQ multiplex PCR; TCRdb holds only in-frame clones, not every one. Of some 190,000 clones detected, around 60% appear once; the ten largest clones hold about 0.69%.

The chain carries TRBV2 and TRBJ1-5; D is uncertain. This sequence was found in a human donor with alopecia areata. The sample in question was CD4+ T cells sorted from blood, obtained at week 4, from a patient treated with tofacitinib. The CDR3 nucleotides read TGTGCCAGCAGTGAAGTTTGGGGTAATTTGTCCCAGCATTTT. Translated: CASSEVWGNLSQHF.